Listed here is a single T cell receptor beta chain. Its antigen is not identified. Method: immunoSEQ multiplex PCR; TCRdb's copy keeps in-frame clones and lacks some. Counted here are more than 80,000 clones, roughly 90% occurring once; the ten biggest clones make up 1.5% to 2%. The data derive from a study of cytomegalovirus exposure and HLA in healthy donors. Study findings and constraints: It was found in a later analysis that first-cohort TCR clusters tended to co-occur in the approximately 130 validation repertoires. Among TCR sequences, most were rare, though some public TCRs appeared in many donors.

Among the 120 or so subjects of the validation cohort, separate from the approximately 670-subject first cohort, were the donors. Trimming removed 1 base at V and 6 bases at J, with 15 bases between. Germline V gives CDR1 MDHEN, CDR2 SYDVKM. The CDR3 spans 16 residues. The sequenced sample was PBMCs. The rearrangement links TRBV28 to TRBJ1-4, with D perhaps matching TRBD1 (6 bases). The origin of this receptor is a young woman in good health and CMV-seropositive. CDR3 bases: TGTGCCAGCAGTTTATTTCGGGGGGCCGGGGATGAAAAACTGTTTTTT. This sequence encodes CASSLFRGAGDEKLFF. Drawing the rest from reference TRBV28 and TRBJ1-4, the complete variable domain is DVKVTQSSRYLVKRTGEKVFLECVQDMDHENMFWYRQDPGLGLRLIYFSYDVKMKEKGDIPEGYSVSREKKERFSLILESASTNQTSMYLCASSLFRGAGDEKLFFGSGTQLSVL.